A selection of T cell receptor beta chains follows, all from one sample in a study of blood T cell repertoires in COVID-19. Profiled with immunoSEQ multiplex PCR; TCRdb holds only in-frame clones, not every one. The repertoire consists of about 110,000 clones, with around three quarters occurring once and the leading ten covering 3.5% to 5%. The sample was peripheral blood. These receptors were collected from a human donor in a cohort sampled during active or convalescent COVID-19. CDR3s include the opening cysteine and the closing phenylalanine or tryptophan. D genes are given only for firm matches. Only part of the rows carry a size: once, few, many, or a class if the clone is expanded.

j_gene: TRBJ1-4; abundance: .; v_gene: TRBV4-2; d_gene: TRBD1; CDR3aa: CASSPGQAATNEKLFF; CDR3nt: TGTGCCAGCAGCCCAGGACAGGCCGCAACTAATGAAAAACTGTTTTTT
j_gene: TRBJ2-2; abundance: once; v_gene: TRBV30; d_gene: .; CDR3aa: CAWSGLVGRNTGELFF; CDR3nt: TGTGCCTGGAGTGGGTTGGTCGGGAGGAACACCGGGGAGCTGTTTTTT
j_gene: TRBJ2-5; abundance: .; v_gene: TRBV5-1; d_gene: TRBD2; CDR3aa: CASSSFWGGHQETQYF; CDR3nt: TGCGCCAGCAGTTCGTTCTGGGGGGGACACCAAGAGACCCAGTACTTC
j_gene: TRBJ2-7; abundance: .; v_gene: TRBV6-5; d_gene: TRBD1; CDR3aa: CASTMDRASYEQYF; CDR3nt: TGTGCCAGCACTATGGACAGGGCCTCCTACGAGCAGTACTTC
j_gene: TRBJ1-4; abundance: .; v_gene: TRBV3-1/TRBV3-2; d_gene: .; CDR3aa: CASSQIQGEKLFF; CDR3nt: TGTGCCAGCAGCCAAATACAGGGCGAAAAACTGTTTTTT
j_gene: TRBJ1-3; abundance: .; v_gene: TRBV4-1; d_gene: .; CDR3aa: CASSQGQTQGTGNTIYF; CDR3nt: TGCGCCAGCAGCCAAGGCCAGACCCAGGGGACAGGAAACACCATATATTTT
j_gene: TRBJ2-3; abundance: .; v_gene: TRBV7-9; d_gene: .; CDR3aa: CASLGRGRGTDTQYF; CDR3nt: TGTGCCAGTCTAGGTCGGGGGAGAGGAACAGATACGCAGTATTTT
j_gene: TRBJ2-2; abundance: few; v_gene: TRBV10-1; d_gene: .; CDR3aa: CASSEFRQANTGELFF; CDR3nt: TGCGCCAGCAGTGAGTTTAGGCAGGCTAACACCGGGGAGCTGTTTTTT
j_gene: TRBJ2-1; abundance: .; v_gene: TRBV27; d_gene: TRBD2; CDR3aa: CASSFGGEYNEQFF; CDR3nt: TGTGCCAGCAGTTTTGGGGGGGAATACAATGAGCAGTTCTTC
j_gene: TRBJ2-3; abundance: once; v_gene: TRBV7-2; d_gene: .; CDR3aa: CASSPPPVADTQYF; CDR3nt: TGTGCCAGCAGCCCCCCGCCGGTTGCAGATACGCAGTATTTT
j_gene: TRBJ1-4; abundance: .; v_gene: TRBV5-1; d_gene: TRBD1; CDR3aa: CASSLSRQGTNEKLFF; CDR3nt: TGCGCCAGCAGCTTGAGTAGACAGGGGACTAATGAAAAACTGTTTTTT
j_gene: TRBJ1-3; abundance: .; v_gene: TRBV19; d_gene: .; CDR3aa: CASIALVRGGAISGNTIYF; CDR3nt: TGTGCCAGTATTGCCCTGGTGAGGGGGGGGGCGATCTCTGGAAACACCATATATTTT
j_gene: TRBJ1-3; abundance: .; v_gene: TRBV5-1; d_gene: TRBD1; CDR3aa: CASSDRTGGIGSGNTIYF; CDR3nt: TGCGCCAGCAGCGATAGGACAGGGGGTATTGGATCTGGAAACACCATATATTTT
j_gene: TRBJ1-4; abundance: few; v_gene: TRBV4-2; d_gene: .; CDR3aa: CASGAPTGSSNEKLFF; CDR3nt: TGTGCCAGCGGTGCTCCGACAGGCTCAAGTAATGAAAAACTGTTTTTT
j_gene: TRBJ1-1; abundance: few; v_gene: TRBV11-3; d_gene: .; CDR3aa: CASSLGETGQEAFF; CDR3nt: TGTGCCAGCAGCTTAGGTGAAACAGGACAAGAAGCTTTCTTT
j_gene: TRBJ1-1; abundance: .; v_gene: TRBV29-1; d_gene: TRBD1; CDR3aa: CSVIRATGDTEAFF; CDR3nt: TGCAGCGTTATCCGGGCGACAGGGGACACTGAAGCTTTCTTT
j_gene: TRBJ1-2; abundance: .; v_gene: TRBV18; d_gene: .; CDR3aa: CASSPRAGERYDGYTF; CDR3nt: TGTGCCAGCTCACCCCGGGCAGGGGAACGTTACGATGGCTACACCTTC
j_gene: TRBJ1-6; abundance: .; v_gene: TRBV7-8; d_gene: TRBD1; CDR3aa: CASSVQGANSPLHF; CDR3nt: TGTGCCAGCAGCGTACAGGGGGCGAATTCACCCCTCCACTTT
j_gene: TRBJ1-4; abundance: .; v_gene: TRBV28; d_gene: .; CDR3aa: CASSLFGRVGSATNEKLFF; CDR3nt: TGTGCCAGCAGTTTATTCGGGAGGGTAGGTTCGGCAACTAATGAAAAACTGTTTTTT
j_gene: TRBJ1-1; abundance: once; v_gene: TRBV10-2; d_gene: TRBD1; CDR3aa: CASSELAGGAFF; CDR3nt: TGCGCCAGCAGTGAGCTGGCAGGGGGGGCTTTCTTT
j_gene: TRBJ2-2; abundance: many; v_gene: TRBV19; d_gene: .; CDR3aa: CASSIETNTGELFF; CDR3nt: TGTGCCAGTAGTATCGAGACTAACACCGGGGAGCTGTTTTTT
j_gene: TRBJ2-5; abundance: .; v_gene: TRBV20-1; d_gene: TRBD2; CDR3aa: CSASRLAGLLKTQYF; CDR3nt: TGCAGTGCTAGTAGACTAGCGGGCTTGTTAAAGACCCAGTACTTC
j_gene: TRBJ2-1; abundance: .; v_gene: TRBV6-5; d_gene: TRBD2; CDR3aa: CASSYYSGATTNEQFF; CDR3nt: TGTGCCAGCAGTTACTATAGCGGGGCTACGACCAATGAGCAGTTCTTC
j_gene: TRBJ1-2; abundance: .; v_gene: TRBV12-2; d_gene: .; CDR3aa: CASRLGFGFNYGYTF; CDR3nt: TGTGCAAGTCGCTTAGGGTTCGGTTTTAACTATGGCTACACCTTC
j_gene: TRBJ1-3; abundance: .; v_gene: TRBV7-9; d_gene: .; CDR3aa: CASSLELVGNTIYF; CDR3nt: TGTGCCAGCAGCTTAGAGCTAGTCGGAAACACCATATATTTT
j_gene: TRBJ2-3; abundance: .; v_gene: TRBV28; d_gene: .; CDR3aa: CASSFVDTQYF; CDR3nt: TGTGCCAGCAGTTTCGTGGATACGCAGTATTTT
j_gene: TRBJ1-3; abundance: .; v_gene: TRBV19; d_gene: .; CDR3aa: CASSSRAGGGNTIYF; CDR3nt: TGTGCCAGTAGTAGTCGGGCAGGAGGTGGAAACACCATATATTTT
j_gene: TRBJ2-3; abundance: .; v_gene: TRBV7-9; d_gene: .; CDR3aa: CASSLPSSTDTQYF; CDR3nt: TGTGCCAGCAGCTTACCTTCCAGCACAGATACGCAGTATTTT
j_gene: TRBJ1-4; abundance: .; v_gene: TRBV25-1; d_gene: .; CDR3aa: CASRGGSNEKLFF; CDR3nt: TGTGCCAGCAGAGGGGGAAGTAATGAAAAACTGTTTTTT
j_gene: TRBJ2-3; abundance: .; v_gene: TRBV28; d_gene: TRBD2; CDR3aa: CASSLPSGSMADTQYF; CDR3nt: TGTGCCAGCAGTTTACCTAGCGGGAGTATGGCAGATACGCAGTATTTT
j_gene: TRBJ2-1; abundance: few; v_gene: TRBV4-1; d_gene: TRBD2; CDR3aa: CASSQDQTSGGRVGYNEQFF; CDR3nt: TGCGCCAGCAGCCAAGATCAGACTAGCGGCGGGAGGGTTGGCTACAATGAGCAGTTCTTC
j_gene: TRBJ1-1; abundance: few; v_gene: TRBV7-8; d_gene: TRBD1; CDR3aa: CASSGDRGRGNTEAFF; CDR3nt: TGTGCCAGCAGCGGGGACAGGGGGCGGGGGAACACTGAAGCTTTCTTT
j_gene: TRBJ2-2; abundance: few; v_gene: TRBV19; d_gene: TRBD2; CDR3aa: CASSWTSGGNTGELFF; CDR3nt: TGTGCCAGTTCCTGGACTAGCGGGGGGAACACCGGGGAGCTGTTTTTT
j_gene: TRBJ2-2; abundance: .; v_gene: TRBV5-6; d_gene: .; CDR3aa: CASSLAFGNTGELFF; CDR3nt: TGTGCCAGCAGCTTGGCTTTCGGGAACACCGGGGAGCTGTTTTTT
j_gene: TRBJ1-3; abundance: few; v_gene: TRBV6-5; d_gene: TRBD1; CDR3aa: CASRAGGSGNTIYF; CDR3nt: TGTGCCAGCAGGGCAGGGGGCTCTGGAAACACCATATATTTT
j_gene: TRBJ1-2; abundance: few; v_gene: TRBV21-1; d_gene: .; CDR3aa: CASSNNRRGNYGYTF; CDR3nt: TGTGCCAGCAGCAACAATCGGCGGGGGAACTATGGCTACACCTTC
j_gene: TRBJ1-1; abundance: .; v_gene: TRBV7-8; d_gene: .; CDR3aa: CASSLGPGNTEAFF; CDR3nt: TGTGCCAGCAGCTTAGGACCGGGGAACACTGAAGCTTTCTTT
j_gene: TRBJ2-2; abundance: .; v_gene: TRBV4-1; d_gene: .; CDR3aa: CASSQERVLGGELFF; CDR3nt: TGCGCCAGCAGCCAAGAGCGGGTGCTCGGGGGGGAGCTGTTTTTT
j_gene: TRBJ1-6; abundance: .; v_gene: TRBV10-3; d_gene: TRBD1; CDR3aa: CAISESVLSVFRGNNNSPLHF; CDR3nt: TGTGCCATCAGTGAGTCGGTTCTTTCGGTATTCAGGGGGAACAATAATTCACCCCTCCACTTT
j_gene: TRBJ1-1; abundance: .; v_gene: TRBV28; d_gene: TRBD1; CDR3aa: CASRTILADRGRGRQYSTEAFF; CDR3nt: TGTGCCAGCAGAACGATACTGGCGGACAGGGGGCGCGGGCGGCAGTATTCCACTGAAGCTTTCTTT
j_gene: TRBJ1-3; abundance: .; v_gene: TRBV7-2; d_gene: .; CDR3aa: CASSLAFGSGNTIYF; CDR3nt: TGTGCCAGCAGCTTAGCGTTCGGGTCTGGAAACACCATATATTTT
j_gene: TRBJ2-1; abundance: .; v_gene: TRBV9; d_gene: TRBD2; CDR3aa: CASSPRTSGGNSYNEQFF; CDR3nt: TGTGCCAGCAGCCCGAGGACTAGCGGGGGGAACTCCTACAATGAGCAGTTCTTC
j_gene: TRBJ2-2; abundance: .; v_gene: TRBV28; d_gene: TRBD1; CDR3aa: CASSLLTLRGRRNTGELFF; CDR3nt: TGTGCCAGCAGTTTATTGACCCTTAGGGGGCGTCGAAACACCGGGGAGCTGTTTTTT
j_gene: TRBJ2-5; abundance: .; v_gene: TRBV2; d_gene: .; CDR3aa: CASSDRTQYF; CDR3nt: TGTGCCAGCAGTGATCGGACCCAGTACTTC
j_gene: TRBJ1-1; abundance: .; v_gene: TRBV4-3; d_gene: .; CDR3aa: CASSQPGQQNTEAFF; CDR3nt: TGCGCCAGCAGCCAACCGGGACAACAGAACACTGAAGCTTTCTTT
j_gene: TRBJ2-1; abundance: .; v_gene: TRBV4-1; d_gene: .; CDR3aa: CASSQEGHRENEQFF; CDR3nt: TGCGCCAGCAGCCAAGAAGGGCACAGGGAAAATGAGCAGTTCTTC